The clone carrying this T cell receptor beta chain was counted at least ten times. The antigen remains undetermined. This record belongs to a study of human T cells and chemical hapten exposure. In the study overall: 2% DPC applied to an approximately 2 cm by approximately 2 cm arm area sensitized donors. Weekly administration of diphenylcyclopropenone to the scalp of patients continued throughout the approximately 24-week study. Upper back patch tests used 0.01% DPC, scored after 6 days.

V dropped 5 bases and J dropped 9 bases, with 23 bases sitting between them. Per germline, CDR1 SGHVS and CDR2 FQNEAQ. This CDR3 has 16 residues. From the RACE reads, TCRdb called clonotypes with MiXCR, one entry per CDR3 protein. The table lists some 79,000 distinct CDR3 sequences, 7.5% to 9.5% of them singletons, with under 2% in the top ten. Described time point: patch test 1, 2 weeks after DPC sensitization. Treatment in this sample: therapeutic diphenylcyclopropenone sensitization with weekly scalp DPC. Notes on the study in general: Every donor had alopecia, and their immune response may therefore differ from healthy people's.

The receptor was derived from a woman aged 25-40 years with alopecia areata. Some clones in this sample may be carry-over from other donors' samples. The chain has TRBV7-8 and TRBJ2-1; possibly TRBD1 for D (5 bases). This specimen consisted of whole blood, obtained in connection with sensitization to the hapten diphenylcyclopropenone (DPC). The CDR3 region has the DNA TGTGCCAGCAGCCCTTATTCTGGCGTCAGGGCCGGTGAGCAGTTCTTC. Amino acid sequence: CASSPYSGVRAGEQFF.